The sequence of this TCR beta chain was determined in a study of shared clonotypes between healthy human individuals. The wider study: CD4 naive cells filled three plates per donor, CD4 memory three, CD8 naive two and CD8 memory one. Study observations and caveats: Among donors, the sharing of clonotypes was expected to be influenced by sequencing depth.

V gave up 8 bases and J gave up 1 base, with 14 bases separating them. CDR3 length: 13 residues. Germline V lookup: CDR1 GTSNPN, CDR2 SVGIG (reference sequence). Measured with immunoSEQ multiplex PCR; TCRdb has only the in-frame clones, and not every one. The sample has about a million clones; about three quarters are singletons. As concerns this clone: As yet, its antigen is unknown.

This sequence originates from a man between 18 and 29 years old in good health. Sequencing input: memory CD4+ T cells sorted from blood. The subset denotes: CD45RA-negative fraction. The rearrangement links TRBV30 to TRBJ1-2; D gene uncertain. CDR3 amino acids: CAQGRSFNYGYTF. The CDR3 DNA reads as TGTGCCCAAGGCAGATCCTTTAACTATGGCTACACCTTC. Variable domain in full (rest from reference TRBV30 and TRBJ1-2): SQTIHQWPATLVQPVGSPLSLECTVEGTSNPNLYWYRQAAGRGLQLLFYSVGIGQISSEVPQNLSASRPQDRQFILSSKKLLLSDSGFYLCAQGRSFNYGYTFGSGTRLTVV.